This T cell receptor (beta chain) was sequenced for a study of blood T cell repertoires in COVID-19. For the study at large: Spain, Italy and the United States supplied samples that represented acute and convalescent COVID-19. Sources were T cells, B-cell-depleted T cells, or PBMCs; the material itself was cDNA or gDNA.

Per the original data handling: Reference gene primer amplification yielded estimated nucleated cell counts. Clones were read by immunoSEQ multiplex PCR, and TCRdb kept only the in-frame ones, dropping some. Clone size and the V and J calls come from that table; the DNA yielded D and trimming. The sample contains some 100,000 clones, 88% of which appear only once. The CDR3 consists of 15 residues. Per germline, CDR1 MNHEY and CDR2 SMNVEV (reference sequence). V shed 6 bases, J shed 7 bases, and the junction held 11 bases outside the gene matches. The receptor's source is a woman older than 75 with active COVID-19. V is TRBV27 and J is TRBJ2-3; 9 bases are shared with TRBD1. Sequenced: peripheral blood. The CDR3 sequence is CASSKTGGGGYTQYF. The CDR3 DNA reads TGTGCCAGCAGCAAAACAGGGGGCGGGGGATATACGCAGTATTTT.